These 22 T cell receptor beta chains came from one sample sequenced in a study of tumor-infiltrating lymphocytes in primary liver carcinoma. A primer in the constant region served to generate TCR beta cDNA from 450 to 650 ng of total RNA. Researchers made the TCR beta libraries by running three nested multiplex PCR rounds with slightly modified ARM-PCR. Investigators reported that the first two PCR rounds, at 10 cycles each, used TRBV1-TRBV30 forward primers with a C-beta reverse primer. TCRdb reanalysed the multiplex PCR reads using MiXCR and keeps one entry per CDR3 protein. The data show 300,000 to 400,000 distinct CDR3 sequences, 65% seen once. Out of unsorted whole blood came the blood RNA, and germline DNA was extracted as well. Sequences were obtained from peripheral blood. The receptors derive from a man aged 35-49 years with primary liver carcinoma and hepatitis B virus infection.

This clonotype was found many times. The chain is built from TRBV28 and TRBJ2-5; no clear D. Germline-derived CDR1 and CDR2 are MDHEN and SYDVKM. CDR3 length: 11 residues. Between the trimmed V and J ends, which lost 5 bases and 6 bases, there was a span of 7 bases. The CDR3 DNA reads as TGTGCCAGCAGTACCCCGCAGACCCAGTACTTC. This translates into CASSTPQTQYF.

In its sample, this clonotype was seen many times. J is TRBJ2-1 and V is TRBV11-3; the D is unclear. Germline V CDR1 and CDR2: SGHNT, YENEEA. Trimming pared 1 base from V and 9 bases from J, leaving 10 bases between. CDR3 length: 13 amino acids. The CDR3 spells CASSLGGNSEQFF. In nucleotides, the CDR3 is TGTGCCAGCAGCTTAGGCGGAAACAGTGAGCAGTTCTTC.

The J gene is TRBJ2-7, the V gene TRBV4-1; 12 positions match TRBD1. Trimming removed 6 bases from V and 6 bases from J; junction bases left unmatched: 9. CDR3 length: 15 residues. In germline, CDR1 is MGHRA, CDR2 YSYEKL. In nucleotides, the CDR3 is TGCGCCAGCAGTCAGCCGGGACAGGGGGCTTTCGAGCAGTACTTC. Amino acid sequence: CASSQPGQGAFEQYF.

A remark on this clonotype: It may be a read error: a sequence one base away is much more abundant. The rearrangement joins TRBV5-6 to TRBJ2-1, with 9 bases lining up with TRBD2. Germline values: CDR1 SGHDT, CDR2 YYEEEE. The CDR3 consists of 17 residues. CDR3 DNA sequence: TGTGCCAGGAGCTTGGGCGTTGCGGGAGGGAGGTTAGATGAGCAGTTCTTC. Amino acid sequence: CARSLGVAGGRLDEQFF.

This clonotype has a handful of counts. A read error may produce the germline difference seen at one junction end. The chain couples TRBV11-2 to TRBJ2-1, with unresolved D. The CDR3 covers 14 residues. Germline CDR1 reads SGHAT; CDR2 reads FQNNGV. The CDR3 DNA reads TGTGCCAGCAGCCGGGCCAGCTCCTACACTGAGCAGTTCTTC. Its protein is CASSRASSYTEQFF. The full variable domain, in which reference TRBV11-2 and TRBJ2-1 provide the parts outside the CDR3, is EAGVAQSPRYKIIEKRQSVAFWCNPISGHATLYWYQQILGQGPKLLIQFQNNGVVDDSQLPKDRFSAERLKGVDSTLKIQPAKLEDSAVYLCASSRASSYTEQFFGPGTRLTVL.

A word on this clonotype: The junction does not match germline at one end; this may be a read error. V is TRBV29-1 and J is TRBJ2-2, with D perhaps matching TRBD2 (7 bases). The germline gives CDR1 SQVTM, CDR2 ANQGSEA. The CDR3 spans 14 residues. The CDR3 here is CSVEGGANTGELFF. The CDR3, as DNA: TGCAGCGTTGAGGGGGGGGCGAACACCGGGGAACTGTTTTTT.

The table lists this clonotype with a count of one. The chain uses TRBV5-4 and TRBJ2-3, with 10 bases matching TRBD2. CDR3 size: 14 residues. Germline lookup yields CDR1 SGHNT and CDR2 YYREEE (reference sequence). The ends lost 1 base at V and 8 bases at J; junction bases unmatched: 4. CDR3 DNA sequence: TGTGCCAGCAGCTTGTCTAGCGGGGGAGGTACGCAGTATTTT. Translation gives CASSLSSGGGTQYF.

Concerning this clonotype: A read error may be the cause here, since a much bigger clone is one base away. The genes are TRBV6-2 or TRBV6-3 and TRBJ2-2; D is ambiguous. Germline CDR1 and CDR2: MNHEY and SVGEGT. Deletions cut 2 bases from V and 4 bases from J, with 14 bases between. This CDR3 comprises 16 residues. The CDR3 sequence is CASSYGNLVATGELFF. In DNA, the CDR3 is TGTGCCAGCAGTTACGGAAACCTGGTAGCCACCGGGGAGCTGTTTTTT.

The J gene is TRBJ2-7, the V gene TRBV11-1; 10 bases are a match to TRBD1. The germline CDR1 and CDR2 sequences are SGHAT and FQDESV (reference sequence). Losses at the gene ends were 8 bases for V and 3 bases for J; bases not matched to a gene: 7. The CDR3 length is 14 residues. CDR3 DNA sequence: TGTGCCAGCGCCTCCGGGACAGGGGTCTACGAGCAGTACTTC. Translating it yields CASASGTGVYEQYF.

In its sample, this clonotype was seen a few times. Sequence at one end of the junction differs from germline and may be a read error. CDR3 in amino acids: CATSEGGISNEQFF. CDR3 in DNA: TGTGCCACCAGTGAGGGGGGGATCAGCAATGAGCAGTTCTTC. V and J are TRBV10-3 and TRBJ2-1; D is possibly TRBD2 (7 bases). Germline loops: CDR1 ENHRY, CDR2 SYGVKD. The length of the CDR3 is 14 residues.

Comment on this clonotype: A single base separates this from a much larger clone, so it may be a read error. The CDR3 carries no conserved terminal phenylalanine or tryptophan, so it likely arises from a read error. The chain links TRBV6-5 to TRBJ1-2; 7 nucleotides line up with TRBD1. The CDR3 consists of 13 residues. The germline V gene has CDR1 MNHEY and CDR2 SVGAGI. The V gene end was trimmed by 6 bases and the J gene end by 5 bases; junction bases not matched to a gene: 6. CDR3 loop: CASRSGQLYGYTS. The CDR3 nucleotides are TGTGCCAGCAGATCGGGACAGCTGTATGGCTACACCTCC.

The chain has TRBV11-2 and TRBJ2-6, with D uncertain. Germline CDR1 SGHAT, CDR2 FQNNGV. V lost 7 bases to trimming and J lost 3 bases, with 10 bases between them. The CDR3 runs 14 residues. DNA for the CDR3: TGTGCCAGCACGTCCTCCATTGGGGCCAACGTCCTGACTTTC. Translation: CASTSSIGANVLTF.

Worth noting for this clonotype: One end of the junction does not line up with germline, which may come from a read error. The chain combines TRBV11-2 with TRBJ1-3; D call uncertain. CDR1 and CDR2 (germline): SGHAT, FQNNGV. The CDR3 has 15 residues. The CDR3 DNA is TGTGCCAGCAGCTTACGTCTACACTCTGGAAATACCATATATTTT. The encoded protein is CASSLRLHSGNTIYF.

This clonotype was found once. The CDR3 region is CASSLRTGSYEQYF. The CDR3 nucleotides read TGTGCCAGCAGCCTTCGGACTGGCAGCTACGAGCAGTACTTC. The V and J genes are TRBV5-4 and TRBJ2-7, with D perhaps matching TRBD2 (5 bases). Germline assignment: CDR1 SGHNT and CDR2 YYREEE (reference sequence). The CDR3 consists of 14 residues. Deletions cut 4 bases from V and 3 bases from J, with 14 bases between.

CDR3 in amino acids: CASRPTPQAYEQYF. Here the CDR3 DNA reads TGTGCCAGCAGACCCACACCACAGGCCTACGAGCAGTACTTC. V and J are TRBV6-1 and TRBJ2-7, with D perhaps matching TRBD1 (5 bases). Trimming shortened V by 6 bases and J by 2 bases, and 14 bases separated the two germline ends. The CDR3 covers 14 residues. Germline V gene lookup returns CDR1 MNHNS and CDR2 SASEGT.

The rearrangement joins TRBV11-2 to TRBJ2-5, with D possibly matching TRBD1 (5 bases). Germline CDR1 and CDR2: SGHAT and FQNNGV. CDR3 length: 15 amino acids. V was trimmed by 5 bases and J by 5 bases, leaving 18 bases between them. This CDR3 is CASSVQGDVLETQYF. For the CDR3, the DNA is TGTGCCAGCAGCGTCCAGGGTGATGTATTGGAGACCCAGTACTTC.

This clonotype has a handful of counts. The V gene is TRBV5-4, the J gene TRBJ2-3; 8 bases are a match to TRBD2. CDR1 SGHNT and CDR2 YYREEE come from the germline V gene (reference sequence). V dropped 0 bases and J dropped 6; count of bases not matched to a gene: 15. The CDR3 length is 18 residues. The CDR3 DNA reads TGTGCCAGCAGCTTGGTGGGAGCGGGGGCCCTAGCAGGCGATACGCAGTATTTT. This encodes CASSLVGAGALAGDTQYF.

The chain's CDR3 is CASSYSRDSDGTDTQYF. CDR3 in DNA: TGTGCCAGCAGTTACTCTCGGGACAGCGACGGCACAGATACGCAGTATTTT. This chain joins TRBV6-5 and TRBJ2-3; TRBD1 aligns across 7 bases. The V segment lost 0 bases and the J segment 1 base; nucleotides outside the gene matches: 7. Germline CDR1 MNHEY, CDR2 SVGAGI. CDR3 length: 17 amino acids.

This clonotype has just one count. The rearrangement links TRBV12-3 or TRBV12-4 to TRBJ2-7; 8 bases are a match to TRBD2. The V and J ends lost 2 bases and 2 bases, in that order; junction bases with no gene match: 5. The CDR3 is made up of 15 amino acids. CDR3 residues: CASSLTAGVAYEQYF. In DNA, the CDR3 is TGTGCCAGCAGTTTAACAGCGGGGGTAGCCTACGAGCAGTACTTC.

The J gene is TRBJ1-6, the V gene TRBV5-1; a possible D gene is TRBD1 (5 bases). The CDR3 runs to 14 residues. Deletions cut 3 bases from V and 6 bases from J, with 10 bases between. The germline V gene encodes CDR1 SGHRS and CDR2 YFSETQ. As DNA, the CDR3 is TGCGCCAGCAGCTCATACCAGGGTAATTCACCCCTCCACTTT. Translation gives CASSSYQGNSPLHF.

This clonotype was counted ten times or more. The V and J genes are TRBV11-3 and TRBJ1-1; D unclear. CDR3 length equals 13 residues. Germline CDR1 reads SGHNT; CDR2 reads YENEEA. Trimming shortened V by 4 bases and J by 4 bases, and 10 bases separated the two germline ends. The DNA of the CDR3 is TGTGCCAGCAGCTACGTCCCGGGCACTGAAGCTTTCTTT. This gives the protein CASSYVPGTEAFF.

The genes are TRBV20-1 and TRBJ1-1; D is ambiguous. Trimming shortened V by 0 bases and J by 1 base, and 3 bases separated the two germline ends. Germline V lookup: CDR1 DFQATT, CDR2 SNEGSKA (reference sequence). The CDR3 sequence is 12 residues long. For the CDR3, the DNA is TGCAGTGCTAGAGACGGGAACACTGAAGCTTTCTTT. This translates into CSARDGNTEAFF.